This TCR beta chain was recorded in a study of OX40 agonist ivuxolimab in advanced cancers. Across the study: Intravenous ivuxolimab at 0.01 to 10 mg/kg was given to patients every 2 weeks.

The method was immunoSEQ multiplex PCR; TCRdb's version includes in-frame clones alone and lacks a portion of them. The profile shows about 13,000 clones, roughly 80% of them singletons. Per the germline V gene, CDR1 is SGHAT and CDR2 is FQNNGV. Trimming took 5 bases from V and 2 from J; bases not matched to a gene: 5. The CDR3 covers 14 residues. The TCR sequence derives from an adult with an advanced solid tumor such as melanoma, head and neck, liver or kidney cancer. The material sequenced was CD4+ or CD8+ T cells sorted from blood, taken in a trial of the OX40 agonist ivuxolimab. The chain uses TRBV11-2 and TRBJ1-2; 7 bases are a match to TRBD1. CDR3 loop: CASSPQGPNYGYTF. The CDR3 DNA reads as TGTGCCAGCAGCCCACAGGGGCCCAACTATGGCTACACCTTC.